A single sample gave rise to the 21 T cell receptor beta chains below, sequenced in a study of T cell repertoires in cytomegalovirus infection. TCRdb itself ran the reads through MiXCR, one entry per CDR3 protein. The sample has 310,000 or so distinct CDR3 sequences; roughly 16% are singletons. Sequenced material: PBMCs. The receptors derive from a human donor in good health (CMV status not recorded). Some clones in this sample may be carry-over from other donors' samples.

This clonotype was detected only a few times. The V and J genes are TRBV28 and TRBJ2-6, with D perhaps TRBD1 (7 bases). The CDR3 consists of 20 residues. CDR1 is MDHEN, CDR2 SYDVKM, per germline. Trimming left V 5 bases short and J 2 bases short, with 25 bases between. Here the CDR3 reads CASSPNRGDLRGTGANVLTF. The CDR3 DNA is TGTGCCAGCAGTCCAAACAGGGGCGATTTGCGGGGTACTGGGGCCAACGTCCTGACTTTC.

The gene calls are TRBV28 and TRBJ2-7; no definite D call. This CDR3 contains 13 residues. The germline V gene has CDR1 MDHEN and CDR2 SYDVKM. V was clipped by 4 bases and J by 9 bases, with 16 bases between them. CDR3 DNA sequence: TGTGCCAGCAGTTCTACGGGCAGCGTCGTGCAGTACTTC. Its protein is CASSSTGSVVQYF.

This clonotype came up many times. The chain combines TRBV11-2 with TRBJ2-3; TRBD2 is a possible D gene (5 bases). V lost 6 bases and J lost 6, with 19 bases in between. This CDR3 has 15 residues. CDR1 SGHAT and CDR2 FQNNGV come from the germline V gene. CDR3 in amino acids: CASSSDTRRRDTQYF. The CDR3 DNA sequence: TGTGCCAGCAGTAGCGACACCCGGCGGAGGGATACGCAGTATTTT.

There are many counts of this clonotype. V and J are TRBV11-2 and TRBJ2-3; D ambiguous. V was cut by 0 bases and J by 7 bases, with 5 bases left in between. The CDR3 runs to 12 residues. Germline V CDR1 and CDR2: SGHAT, FQNNGV. The CDR3 loop is CASSLDGYTQYF. The CDR3 DNA is TGTGCCAGCAGCTTAGATGGGTATACGCAGTATTTT.

The V gene is TRBV5-1, the J gene TRBJ2-5, with TRBD1 matching over 9 bases. Looked up from germline, CDR1 is SGHRS and CDR2 is YFSETQ. CDR3 length: 16 residues. The V segment lost 2 bases and the J segment 5 bases; nucleotides outside the gene matches: 10. For the CDR3, the DNA is TGCGCCAGCAGCTTCACAGGGGGCCAGGCAAAGGAGACCCAGTACTTC. It codes for CASSFTGGQAKETQYF.

V usage is TRBV4-3 and J usage is TRBJ1-4; 8 bases are a match to TRBD1. V gave up 3 bases and J gave up 8 bases; unmatched junction bases: 8. The CDR3 sequence is 15 residues long. Germline V CDR1 and CDR2: LGHNA, YSLEER. The chain's CDR3 is CASSHYQGAQEKLFF. DNA of the CDR3: TGCGCCAGCAGCCATTACCAGGGGGCTCAGGAAAAACTGTTTTTT.

This clonotype was counted at least ten times. The rearrangement uses TRBV11-2 and TRBJ2-3; D gene ambiguous. This CDR3 contains 14 residues. Germline lookup yields CDR1 SGHAT and CDR2 FQNNGV. Trimming pared 4 bases from V and 4 bases from J, leaving 12 bases between. CDR3 DNA: TGTGCCAGCAGCTCCAGGTCCGCGGCAGATACGCAGTATTTT. Translating gives CASSSRSAADTQYF.

The genes are TRBV12-3 or TRBV12-4 and TRBJ2-3, with 13 bases identical to TRBD2. The junction had 9 bases not matched to a gene; V was cut back by 6 bases and J by 3 bases. The CDR3 consists of 17 residues. The CDR3 sequence: CASSTEGLAGITDTQYF. In DNA, the CDR3 is TGTGCCAGCAGCACGGAGGGACTAGCGGGGATTACAGATACGCAGTATTTT.

This clonotype was observed a handful of times. This chain links TRBV7-9 with TRBJ1-6; D may be TRBD1 (6 bases). This CDR3 has 15 residues. The V end lost 5 bases, the J end lost 8 bases, and 16 bases lay between the germline ends. CDR1 and CDR2 from the germline V gene are SEHNR and FQNEAQ (reference sequence). CDR3 DNA sequence: TGTGCCAGCAGCCCCTATGGACAGTTGGATTCACCCCTCCACTTT. It yields the protein CASSPYGQLDSPLHF.

The chain recombines TRBV7-3 with TRBJ2-3; no clear D. The CDR3 sequence is 14 residues long. The germline V and J ends were trimmed by 1 base and 3 bases, with 8 bases remaining between them. Germline CDR1 SGHTA, CDR2 FQGTGA. For the CDR3, the DNA is TGTGCCAGCAGCTTAAACGGGCAAACAGATACGCAGTATTTT. Translating it yields CASSLNGQTDTQYF.

The genes are TRBV29-1 and TRBJ2-5; D call uncertain. CDR3 length equals 13 residues. CDR1 is SQVTM, CDR2 ANQGSEA, per germline. Trimming pared 2 bases from V and 4 bases from J, leaving 11 bases between. CDR3 sequence: CSVESGRRETQYF. Written as DNA, the CDR3 is TGCAGCGTTGAATCGGGTAGACGAGAGACCCAGTACTTC.

In this sample, this clonotype turned up a few times. The chain couples TRBV5-4 to TRBJ2-1, with D perhaps matching TRBD1 (5 bases). Trimming removed 4 bases from V and 0 bases from J, with 11 bases in between. The CDR3 has 15 residues. Germline V gives CDR1 SGHNT, CDR2 YYREEE (reference sequence). This CDR3 reads CASSRQSLSYNEQFF. The CDR3, as DNA: TGTGCCAGCAGCAGACAGTCCCTCTCCTACAATGAGCAGTTCTTC.

This clonotype has a handful of counts. The chain employs TRBV20-1 and TRBJ2-5; D call uncertain. From germline, CDR1 is DFQATT and CDR2 SNEGSKA (reference sequence). The CDR3 is 13 amino acids. V was cut by 5 bases and J by 13 bases, with 23 bases left in between. CDR3 sequence reads: CSASPTEPHILYF. The CDR3 DNA sequence: TGCAGTGCTTCCCCAACCGAACCGCACATTTTGTACTTC.

Many counts were recorded for this clonotype. This chain connects TRBV4-1 to TRBJ1-2, with a weak D call TRBD1 (6 bases). V shed 0 bases and J shed 3 bases, with 20 bases lying between them. CDR3 size: 18 residues. Per germline, CDR1 MGHRA and CDR2 YSYEKL. CDR3 sequence: CASSQDQGSSGAHYGYTF. Written as DNA, the CDR3 is TGCGCCAGCAGCCAAGATCAGGGAAGCTCAGGGGCCCACTATGGCTACACCTTC.

The table lists this clonotype with a few counts. The chain recombines TRBV2 with TRBJ1-5; no firm D call. Between the trimmed V and J ends, which lost 7 bases and 4 bases, there was a span of 11 bases. Germline V gene data show CDR1 as SNHLY and CDR2 as FYNNEI. CDR3 length: 13 residues. CDR3 region: CASTGDVNQPQHF. As DNA, the CDR3 is TGTGCCAGCACGGGTGATGTTAATCAGCCCCAGCATTTT.

This clonotype turned up a few times. The genes are TRBV28 and TRBJ1-6, with D uncertain. The germline gives CDR1 MDHEN, CDR2 SYDVKM. V was shortened by 5 bases and J by 0 bases, with 8 bases between the two germline ends. The CDR3 is 15 amino acids. The CDR3 spells CASSRAFSYNSPLHF. Here the CDR3 DNA reads TGTGCCAGCAGTCGAGCTTTCTCCTATAATTCACCCCTCCACTTT.

The V call is TRBV4-3, the J call TRBJ1-1; TRBD1 aligns across 8 bases. Looked up from germline, CDR1 is LGHNA and CDR2 is YSLEER. V shed 4 bases, J shed 0 bases, and the junction held 4 bases outside the gene matches. The CDR3 has 15 residues. The CDR3 DNA reads TGCGCCAGCAGCCCTGAGGACAGGGTGAACACTGAAGCTTTCTTT. This gives the protein CASSPEDRVNTEAFF.

This clonotype has just a few counts. The genes are TRBV20-1 and TRBJ1-4; a possible D gene is TRBD1 (5 bases). V lost 5 bases and J 8 bases, leaving 12 bases between the germline ends. Germline V lookup: CDR1 DFQATT, CDR2 SNEGSKA (reference sequence). This CDR3 has 12 residues. The CDR3 here is CSAQTAGEKLFF. DNA of the CDR3: TGCAGTGCTCAGACAGCCGGGGAAAAACTGTTTTTT.

This clonotype has a count of ten or more. CDR3 in amino acids: CASSLGTDNTEAFF. The CDR3 bases are TGTGCCAGCAGCTTAGGGACGGATAACACTGAAGCTTTCTTT. The chain uses TRBV7-9 and TRBJ1-1, with unresolved D. Germline assignment: CDR1 SEHNR and CDR2 FQNEAQ (reference sequence). The V end lost 1 base, the J end lost 2 bases, and 8 bases lay between the germline ends. CDR3 length: 14 residues.

This clonotype was seen repeatedly, ten times or more. The V call is TRBV27, the J call TRBJ1-5; 8 nucleotides agree with TRBD1. In germline, CDR1 is MNHEY, CDR2 SMNVEV (reference sequence). The CDR3 covers 16 residues. J was trimmed by 5 bases and V by 6 bases; bases with no gene match: 12. CDR3 coding DNA: TGTGCCAGCAGCCCTACCCCAGGGGGCACGCATCAGCCCCAGCATTTT. It is translated as CASSPTPGGTHQPQHF.

In the case of this clonotype: Germline and junction disagree at one end, which may indicate a read error. The chain uses TRBV20-1 and TRBJ1-5; a possible D gene is TRBD1 (6 bases). CDR1 is DFQATT and CDR2 is SNEGSKA in the germline V gene (reference sequence). The length of the CDR3 is 15 residues. For the CDR3, the DNA is TGCAGTGCAAGAGGGGGGGCGCGGAGCAATCAGCCCCAGCATTTT. Translation: CSARGGARSNQPQHF.